The 8 T cell receptor beta chains below come from one sample, sequenced in a study of cytomegalovirus exposure and HLA in healthy donors. Sequencing was performed with immunoSEQ multiplex PCR; in TCRdb, only in-frame clones are kept and a portion is missing. Of some 340,000 clones in the sample, about 85% are singletons; the top ten hold roughly 1.1%. Sequenced material: PBMCs. These receptors all stem from a woman aged 25 to 39 in good health and CMV-seropositive.

J is TRBJ2-7 and V is TRBV10-3; 12 bases agree with TRBD2. V gave up 3 bases and J gave up 1 base; unmatched junction bases: 10. The length of the CDR3 is 18 residues. Germline CDR1 and CDR2: ENHRY and SYGVKD. The CDR3 DNA sequence: TGTGCCATCAGTGAAACGACTAGCGGGGGCACACCTTCCTACGAGCAGTACTTC. It encodes CAISETTSGGTPSYEQYF.

V and J are TRBV4-3 and TRBJ2-5; 9 bases fit TRBD2. V gave up 1 base and J gave up 4 bases; unmatched junction bases: 13. The CDR3 runs to 18 residues. Germline CDR1 is LGHNA and CDR2 is YSLEER. The CDR3 reads CASSQAPAGGSVGETQYF. The DNA of the CDR3 is TGCGCCAGCAGCCAAGCACCGGCGGGGGGGAGTGTCGGAGAGACCCAGTACTTC.

The chain couples TRBV15 to TRBJ1-2, with a tentative D call TRBD1 (6 bases). The CDR3 spans 16 residues. The germline CDR1 and CDR2 sequences are LNHNV and YYDKDF (reference sequence). V was pared by 0 bases and J by 3 bases, with 14 bases between. CDR3 sequence reads: CATSRDLRGRDYGYTF. As DNA, the CDR3 is TGTGCCACCAGCAGAGATCTACGGGGGCGGGACTATGGCTACACCTTC.

The chain has TRBV27 and TRBJ2-2; 14 bases are shared with TRBD2. V lost 5 bases to trimming and J lost 4 bases; unmatched junction nucleotides: 6. The CDR3 spans 17 residues. The V gene's germline CDR1 is MNHEY and CDR2 SMNVEV (reference sequence). CDR3 sequence: CASSPRTSGRFTGELFF. CDR3 in DNA: TGTGCCAGCAGTCCAAGGACTAGCGGGAGGTTCACCGGGGAGCTGTTTTTT.

The sample holds one count of this clone. This chain connects TRBV5-6 to TRBJ1-4; TRBD1 might be the D (6 bases). Germline V gene data show CDR1 as SGHDT and CDR2 as YYEEEE. The CDR3 consists of 15 residues. V was clipped by 4 bases and J by 4 bases, with 14 bases between them. CDR3 DNA: TGTGCCAGCAGCAAGCCGGGGGGCGGTAATGAAAAACTGTTTTTT. Its protein product is CASSKPGGGNEKLFF.

V and J are TRBV27 and TRBJ1-1; 9 bases fit TRBD1. This CDR3 is 18 amino acids long. V shed 5 bases, J shed 1 base, and the junction held 14 bases outside the gene matches. CDR1 is MNHEY, CDR2 SMNVEV, per germline (reference sequence). The CDR3 loop reads CASSGYRGRMVGNTEAFF. For the CDR3, the DNA is TGTGCCAGCAGTGGATACAGGGGGCGCATGGTGGGGAACACTGAAGCTTTCTTT.

The chain links TRBV7-9 to TRBJ2-4; TRBD2 agrees at 13 bases. Germline loops: CDR1 SEHNR, CDR2 FQNEAQ (reference sequence). V trimming: 4 bases; J trimming: 0 bases; junction bases outside the gene matches: 9. This CDR3 contains 19 residues. CDR3 loop: CASSSGLAGDVLAKNIQYF. CDR3 coding DNA: TGTGCCAGCAGCTCCGGACTAGCGGGAGATGTTCTAGCCAAAAACATTCAGTACTTC.

This chain links TRBV25-1 with TRBJ1-5, with D possibly matching TRBD1 (6 bases). The CDR3 loop spans 14 amino acids. Germline lookup yields CDR1 MGHDK and CDR2 SYGVNS. V was pared by 4 bases and J by 0 bases, with 7 bases between. The CDR3 region is CASSGQVSNQPQHF. The CDR3 nucleotides read TGTGCCAGCAGTGGACAGGTTAGCAATCAGCCCCAGCATTTT.